Below, 24 T cell receptor beta chains from the same sample are listed, as sequenced in a study of vaccination and CD4 T cells after COVID-19. Sequenced with the Oncomine TCR Beta short-read assay was DNA taken from cultured CD4+ T cells. Via MiXCR, TCRdb re-called the PCR reads, giving one row per CDR3 protein. Of more than 13,000 distinct CDR3 sequences in the sample, around three quarters are singletons; the top ten hold about a sixth. The antigens for these receptors are not known. Described treatment: roughly ten-day PBMC culture with coronavirus spike peptide pools or control peptides (ViraFEST assay). Material for sequencing was CD4+ T cells from blood, cultured in vitro. The receptors shown here come from a human donor who had recovered from COVID-19.

This clonotype has more than one count but fewer than ten. The chain has TRBV20-1 and TRBJ1-5; TRBD1 aligns across 11 bases. V shed 5 bases, J shed 6 bases, and the junction held 9 bases outside the gene matches. CDR1 and CDR2 from the germline V gene are DFQATT and SNEGSKA (reference sequence). There are 15 residues in the CDR3. The chain's CDR3 is CSALTTGTGGQPQHF. CDR3 coding DNA: TGCAGTGCTTTAACAACCGGGACAGGGGGTCAGCCCCAGCATTTT.

Only a few counts were recorded for this clonotype. The chain couples TRBV7-6 to TRBJ1-3, with D possibly being TRBD1 (5 bases). The CDR3 spans 14 residues. V was trimmed by 5 bases and J by 0 bases, leaving 8 bases between them. Looked up from germline, CDR1 is SGHVS and CDR2 is FNYEAQ. CDR3 amino acids: CASSEGHSGNTIYF. CDR3 coding DNA: TGTGCCAGCAGCGAGGGGCACTCTGGAAACACCATATATTTT.

This clonotype is a singleton in its sample. One end of the junction varies from germline; a read error may be responsible. V gene TRBV7-2 combines with J gene TRBJ2-3; TRBD2 aligns across 8 bases. Germline lookup yields CDR1 SGHTA and CDR2 FQGNSA. The CDR3 extends over 17 amino acids. CDR3 sequence (DNA): TGCGCCAGCAGCCAAATCGGGCTAGCGGGTAGCACAGATACGCAGTATTTT. This gives the protein CASSQIGLAGSTDTQYF.

This clonotype has a single count. The V and J genes are TRBV7-9 and TRBJ2-7, with 8 nucleotides matching TRBD2. The CDR3 has 16 residues. Germline CDR1 reads SEHNR; CDR2 reads FQNEAQ (reference sequence). The junction had 9 bases not matched to a gene; V was cut back by 5 bases and J by 0 bases. The CDR3 loop reads CASSRGGKGYSYEQYF. CDR3 bases: TGTGCCAGCAGCCGGGGGGGCAAGGGGTACTCCTACGAGCAGTACTTC.

This chain connects TRBV10-3 to TRBJ2-1; D is possibly TRBD1 (6 bases). Trimming shortened V by 8 bases and J by 3 bases, and 11 bases separated the two germline ends. CDR3 size: 13 residues. Germline V gene sequence: CDR1 ENHRY, CDR2 SYGVKD. The CDR3 region has the DNA TGTGCCATCGGCCCCAGGGGCTACAATGAGCAGTTCTTC. Residues: CAIGPRGYNEQFF.

This clonotype was seen just once. The V gene is TRBV12-3 or TRBV12-4, the J gene TRBJ1-3; 9 nucleotides line up with TRBD1. The CDR3 has 15 residues. The trim removed 6 bases at V and 4 bases at J, leaving 7 bases unmatched. CDR3 loop: CASRRTGVGGNTIYF. Here the CDR3 DNA reads TGTGCCAGCAGGCGGACAGGGGTTGGGGGAAACACCATATATTTT.

This clonotype is a singleton in its sample. This chain links TRBV7-2 with TRBJ1-2; 7 bases fit TRBD1. Trimming cost V 5 bases and J 1 base; bases outside gene matches: 7. Germline CDR1 reads SGHTA; CDR2 reads FQGNSA. The CDR3 runs 15 residues. CDR3 region: CASSQNYRGNYGYTF. CDR3 nucleotides: TGTGCCAGCAGCCAAAACTACAGGGGTAACTATGGCTACACCTTC.

The V and J genes are TRBV15 and TRBJ2-7; no definite D call. TRBJ2-5 explains the end of the DNA better; the J call may be wrong. The CDR3 length is 14 residues. Germline V gene sequence: CDR1 LNHNV, CDR2 YYDKDF (reference sequence). CDR3 protein: CATSREAAQETQYF. In DNA form, the CDR3 reads TGTGCCACCAGCAGAGAGGCAGCCCAAGAGACCCAGTACTTC.

J is TRBJ1-2 and V is TRBV7-2, with D possibly being TRBD1 (5 bases). Germline V gives CDR1 SGHTA, CDR2 FQGNSA. The CDR3 is 15 residues long. Trimming left V 2 bases short and J 2 bases short, with 12 bases between. The CDR3 DNA reads TGTGCCAGCAGCTTACAGGCAGGGCCCAACTATGGCTACACCTTC. Protein: CASSLQAGPNYGYTF.

V and J are TRBV7-3 and TRBJ2-2; 7 nucleotides line up with TRBD2. The germline V gene has CDR1 SGHTA and CDR2 FQGTGA. V shed 5 bases, J shed 4 bases, and the junction held 13 bases outside the gene matches. The length of the CDR3 is 17 residues. Here the CDR3 DNA reads TGTGCCAGCAGCCCGAGTGGGTTGGGGGGGACCACCGGGGAGCTGTTTTTT. Its protein is CASSPSGLGGTTGELFF.

The rearrangement uses TRBV2 and TRBJ1-6; D gene ambiguous. The CDR3 is 11 residues long. Trimming shortened V by 6 bases and J by 8 bases, and 5 bases separated the two germline ends. Germline V gene data show CDR1 as SNHLY and CDR2 as FYNNEI. The CDR3: CASSGDSPLHF. As DNA, the CDR3 is TGTGCCAGCAGCGGCGATTCACCCCTCCACTTT. The entire variable domain, with the rest obtained from reference TRBV2 and TRBJ1-6, is as follows: EPEVTQTPSHQVTQMGQEVILRCVPISNHLYFYWYRQILGQKVEFLVSFYNNEISEKSEIFDDQFSVERPDGSNFTLKIRSTKLEDSAMYFCASSGDSPLHFGNGTRLTVT.

The rearrangement links TRBV21-1 to TRBJ2-5; the D call of TRBD2 is as the table states it, not checked on the DNA. TRBV21-1 is described as a pseudogene. This CDR3 is built from 14 residues. The CDR3 spells CASSGGRAPITQYF. In nucleotides, the CDR3 is TGTGCCAGCAGCGGCGGGAGGGCCCCCATAACCCAGTACTTC.

The chain links TRBV10-3 to TRBJ1-5, with 7 nucleotides matching TRBD1. CDR3 length equals 17 residues. The germline V gene has CDR1 ENHRY and CDR2 SYGVKD. V lost 3 bases and J lost 3; bases outside the gene matches: 11. The CDR3, as DNA: TGTGCCATCAGTGACCCGAGAGGGGGCGATTCCAATCAGCCCCAGCATTTT. Translation gives CAISDPRGGDSNQPQHF.

This chain joins TRBV28 and TRBJ1-2, with D possibly TRBD1 on 5 matching bases. This CDR3 has 14 residues. Trimming stripped 7 bases from V and 7 bases from J, with 19 bases between. Germline V lookup: CDR1 MDHEN, CDR2 SYDVKM. The CDR3 DNA reads TGTGCCAGCATCGTGAGGGGCAGGGTGTTTGGCTACACCTTC. Translated, it gives CASIVRGRVFGYTF.

The gene calls are TRBV12-3 or TRBV12-4 and TRBJ1-5; 7 bases are a match to TRBD1. The CDR3 covers 15 residues. V was clipped by 2 bases and J by 3 bases; unmatched bases: 4. The CDR3 region has the DNA TGTGCCAGCAGTTTACAGGGGGGCCTCAATCAGCCCCAGCATTTT. It encodes CASSLQGGLNQPQHF.

This sequence joins TRBV10-3 and TRBJ1-1, with D unresolved. With 10 bases removed from V and 1 base from J, the gap between germline ends came to 13 bases. Germline CDR1 is ENHRY and CDR2 is SYGVKD. The CDR3 consists of 13 residues. CDR3 loop: CANAPRSNTEAFF. CDR3 nucleotide sequence: TGTGCCAACGCCCCCAGGTCGAACACTGAAGCTTTCTTT.

This chain links TRBV15 with TRBJ1-5; no definite D call. CDR1 is LNHNV, CDR2 YYDKDF, per germline (reference sequence). Between the trimmed V and J ends, which lost 6 bases and 1 base, there was a span of 16 bases. The CDR3 totals 16 residues. The CDR3 protein is CATSKGFIGSNQPQHF. The CDR3 DNA follows: TGTGCCACCAGTAAAGGATTTATAGGGAGCAATCAGCCCCAGCATTTT.

This clonotype has just one count. The chain is built from TRBV20-1 and TRBJ2-3; D unresolved. The CDR3 extends over 13 amino acids. The V end was cut by 2 bases, the J end by 3 bases, with 9 bases between. The V gene's germline CDR1 is DFQATT and CDR2 SNEGSKA (reference sequence). The DNA of the CDR3 is TGCAGTGCTAGAAGAATAGCAACAGATACGCAGTATTTT. It codes for CSARRIATDTQYF.

The chain joins TRBV15 to TRBJ2-7; the D gene is possibly TRBD2 (7 bases). Germline-derived CDR1 and CDR2 are LNHNV and YYDKDF (reference sequence). The CDR3 has 15 amino acids. V was pared by 5 bases and J by 3 bases, with 17 bases between. As DNA, the CDR3 is TGTGCCACCAGCGCTTCGGGGGGCCCTTTCTACGAGCAGTACTTC. Its translation is CATSASGGPFYEQYF.

This chain links TRBV15 with TRBJ1-5; D unresolved. V lost 2 bases and J 5 bases, leaving 13 bases between the germline ends. Germline-derived CDR1 and CDR2 are LNHNV and YYDKDF (reference sequence). This CDR3 region has 15 residues. The CDR3 loop reads CATSRTAPTHQPQHF. The CDR3 coding sequence is TGTGCCACCAGCAGAACCGCGCCGACGCATCAGCCCCAGCATTTT.

This clonotype was observed a handful of times. The chain has TRBV28 and TRBJ1-3; 8 bases are a match to TRBD1. This CDR3 has 16 amino acids. The trim removed 4 bases at V and 4 bases at J, leaving 9 bases unmatched. Germline CDR1 MDHEN, CDR2 SYDVKM. CDR3 DNA sequence: TGTGCCAGCAGTTCCTCAGGGACAGGAGGAGGAAACACCATATATTTT. Translating gives CASSSSGTGGGNTIYF.

This chain joins TRBV6-1 and TRBJ1-1, with D uncertain. Germline CDR1 MNHNS, CDR2 SASEGT. The V gene lost 6 bases and the J gene lost 0 bases, with 5 bases spanning the gap. The CDR3 runs 12 residues. The CDR3 nucleotides read TGTGCCAGCAGCCGGTTGAACACTGAAGCTTTCTTT. Encoded protein: CASSRLNTEAFF.

This clonotype occurred a few times. The V call is TRBV19, the J call TRBJ2-5; D is ambiguous. Germline-derived CDR1 and CDR2 are LNHDA and SQIVND (reference sequence). The V end lost 6 bases, the J end lost 7 bases, and 12 bases lay between the germline ends. CDR3 size: 12 residues. The chain's CDR3 is CASSSPLGTQYF. CDR3 nucleotides: TGTGCCAGTAGCTCCCCCCTAGGGACCCAGTACTTC.

V and J are TRBV28 and TRBJ1-2; no reliable D call. The length of the CDR3 is 15 residues. V was cut by 4 bases and J by 2 bases, with 14 bases left in between. Germline assignment: CDR1 MDHEN and CDR2 SYDVKM. The CDR3 nucleotides read TGTGCCAGCAGTTGGGAAAGGGTCTCGAACTATGGCTACACCTTC. Encoded protein: CASSWERVSNYGYTF.